This paragraph reports one TCR beta chain. This sample is drawn from a study of CD8+CD57+ T cells in acquired aplastic anemia. Study context: Isolated CD4+ and CD8+ cells, once sorted, yielded DNA averaging approximately 3 ug.

Trimming stripped 7 bases from V and 10 bases from J, with 19 bases between. CDR1 LNHDA and CDR2 SQIVND come from the germline V gene (reference sequence). The CDR3 spans 14 residues. Profiling that covered TCR beta VDJ and CDR3 relied on genomic DNA as its template. In TCRdb, the reads were re-called with MiXCR into one record per CDR3 protein. The data show 300,000 or so distinct CDR3 sequences, about 50% seen once. By flow cytometry, patients selected for sequencing had shown an expansion of CD8+CD57+ cells. J is TRBJ1-4 and V is TRBV19; tentative D call: TRBD1 (6 bases). The sequence was collected from a human donor with aplastic anemia. The sequenced material came from sorted CD4+, CD8+, or CD8+CD57+ T cells (not recorded which) from PBMCs. The CDR3 here is CASTRGGGPGKLFF. The CDR3 bases are TGTGCCAGTACCCGGGGGGGGGGCCCCGGAAAACTGTTTTTT.